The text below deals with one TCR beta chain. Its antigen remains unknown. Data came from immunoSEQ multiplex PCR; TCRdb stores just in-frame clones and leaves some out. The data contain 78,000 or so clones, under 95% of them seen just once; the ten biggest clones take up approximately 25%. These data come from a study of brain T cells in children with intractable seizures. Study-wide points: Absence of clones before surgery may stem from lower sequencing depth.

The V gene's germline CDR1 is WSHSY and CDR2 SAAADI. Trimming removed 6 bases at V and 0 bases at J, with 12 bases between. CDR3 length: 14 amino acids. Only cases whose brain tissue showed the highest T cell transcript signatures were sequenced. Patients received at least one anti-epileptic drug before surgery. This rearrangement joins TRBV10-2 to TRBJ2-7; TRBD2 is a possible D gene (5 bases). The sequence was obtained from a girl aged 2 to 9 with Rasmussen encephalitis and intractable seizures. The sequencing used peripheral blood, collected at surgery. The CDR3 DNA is TGCGCCAGCAGCAACCCGGGGTTCTCCTACGAGCAGTACTTC. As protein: CASSNPGFSYEQYF.